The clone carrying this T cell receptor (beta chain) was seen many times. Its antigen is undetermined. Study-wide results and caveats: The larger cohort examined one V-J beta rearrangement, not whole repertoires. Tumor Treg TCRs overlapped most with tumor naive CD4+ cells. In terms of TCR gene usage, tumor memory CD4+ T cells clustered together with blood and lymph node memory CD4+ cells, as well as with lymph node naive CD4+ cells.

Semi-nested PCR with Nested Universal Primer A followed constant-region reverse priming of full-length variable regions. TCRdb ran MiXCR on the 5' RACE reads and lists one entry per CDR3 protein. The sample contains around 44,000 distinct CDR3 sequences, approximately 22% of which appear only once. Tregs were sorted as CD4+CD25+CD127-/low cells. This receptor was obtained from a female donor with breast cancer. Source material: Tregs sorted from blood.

CDR3 sequence: CASSQRRSTDTQYF. The CDR3 region has the DNA TGCGCCAGCAGCCAAAGGAGAAGCACAGATACGCAGTATTTT. The V call is TRBV4-1, the J call TRBJ2-3; D not certain. The V gene lost 2 bases and the J gene lost 0 bases, with 6 bases spanning the gap. Per germline, CDR1 MGHRA and CDR2 YSYEKL. The CDR3 sequence is 14 residues long.